Listed below are T cell receptor beta chains from one sample, sequenced in a study of blood T cell repertoires in COVID-19. The repertoire was sequenced with immunoSEQ multiplex PCR; TCRdb's copy has only in-frame clones and lacks some. The table has around 250,000 clones, 85% to 90% seen once; the top ten hold around 15%. Sequenced input: PBMCs or T cells enriched from blood (not recorded which). These receptor sequences come from a man aged 18 to 29 who had recovered from COVID-19. Both conserved end residues are trimmed from each CDR3. Where a row states a size, it is once, few, many or the class of an expanded clone; other rows omit it.

NA	TRBJ2-1	TRBV6-5	ASSYREPGYNEQF
NA	TRBJ2-7	TRBV20-1	KLDRGDEQY
few	TRBJ2-1	TRBV5-6	ASSLANYNEQF
NA	TRBJ2-7	TRBV30	AWSVWAGQY
NA	TRBJ1-2	TRBV27	ASSFAQGHGYT
NA	TRBJ2-7	TRBV10-3	AISATGQQY
few	TRBJ2-6	TRBV5-1	ASSLRTGSSGANVLT
once	TRBJ1-5	TRBV30	AWSAQGQGDYQPQH
NA	TRBJ1-4	TRBV28	ASSPATTNEKLF
NA	TRBJ1-5	TRBV28	ASSLRGRVKPQH
NA	TRBJ2-5	TRBV2	ASLRPGQGYQETQY
NA	TRBJ1-5	TRBV19	ASKGGDQPQH
NA	TRBJ1-4	TRBV18	ASSGEGTNSNEKLF
NA	TRBJ2-1	TRBV18	ASSPGQGTYNEQF
NA	TRBJ1-2	TRBV11-2	ASSRALVVAGGYYGYT
NA	TRBJ1-4	TRBV19	ASSIPTGAINEKLF
NA	TRBJ2-1	TRBV5-1	ASSLGTSGDNEQF
NA	TRBJ1-1	TRBV11-2	ASSPGTGSGTEAF
NA	TRBJ1-2	TRBV6-5	ATGDSTYGYT
once	TRBJ2-1	TRBV11-3	ASSFGTRYNEQF
NA	TRBJ2-7	TRBV30	ASTRRATRTYEQY
NA	TRBJ1-6	TRBV9	ASSADRDNSPLH
NA	TRBJ1-1	TRBV5-4	ASSRPGQEETEAF
NA	TRBJ1-1	TRBV27	ASSLSRGAGEAF
NA	TRBJ2-2	TRBV13	ASSLPGGTNTGELF
NA	TRBJ2-3	TRBV30	AWGRLSTDTQY
NA	TRBJ1-4	TRBV7-9	ASSSWTGKNEKLF
NA	TRBJ1-2	TRBV28	ASSLYRQGVGYT
once	TRBJ2-1	TRBV4-1	ASSLQGLAGFYNEQF
NA	TRBJ2-3	TRBV27	ASSSTGFIDTQY
NA	TRBJ2-5	TRBV7-9	ASSFAKPGQQETQY
few	TRBJ2-2	TRBV30	AWSGLTIGNTGELF
few	TRBJ1-1	TRBV4-1	ASSQGALSSVRNTEAF
few	TRBJ1-5	TRBV19	ASSITGVNQPQH
NA	TRBJ1-6	TRBV5-1	ASSLQGAGDNSPLH
few	TRBJ2-1	TRBV12-5	ASGRAGGAYNEQF
NA	TRBJ1-1	TRBV27	ASSFGPGVPNTEAF
once	TRBJ2-3	TRBV18	ASSPQGTSGIDTQY
many	TRBJ1-1	TRBV14	ASSQDLWPMNTEAF
NA	TRBJ1-6	TRBV27	ASSRQGLSSYNSPLH
NA	TRBJ1-5	TRBV27	ASSWDRGGQPQH
NA	TRBJ2-7	TRBV4-2	ASSQDDRGYEQY
NA	TRBJ2-3	TRBV7-9	ASSLPAGGLGDTQY
NA	TRBJ2-1	TRBV15	ATSSGTTSSL
NA	TRBJ1-1	TRBV19	ASSIDLSTEAF
NA	TRBJ2-7	TRBV3-1/TRBV3-2	ASSRLGETYEQY
once	TRBJ2-1	TRBV15	ATSPGLAGNEQF
NA	TRBJ1-2	TRBV6-5	ASSYGVRGRGYT
NA	TRBJ1-5	TRBV12-3/TRBV12-4	ASSSDRGQPQH
NA	TRBJ2-3	TRBV11-2	ASSLRTSGETDTQY
once	TRBJ2-3	TRBV19	ASSIFYSSGGTDTQY
NA	TRBJ1-2	TRBV7-8	ASSLDTGTAGYT
NA	TRBJ1-1	TRBV6-5	ASSYRGGNTEAF
NA	TRBJ2-7	TRBV3-1/TRBV3-2	ASSQEAQGIPYEQY
NA	TRBJ1-2	TRBV11-3	ASSLRGSNYGYT
NA	TRBJ2-7	TRBV7-6	ASSPEAGAYYEQY
NA	TRBJ2-1	TRBV4-1	ASSRSSGSDLREQF
NA	TRBJ2-7	TRBV27	ASSGVLGQGSDEQY
once	TRBJ2-4	TRBV6-2/TRBV6-3	ASSYSSEAKNIQY